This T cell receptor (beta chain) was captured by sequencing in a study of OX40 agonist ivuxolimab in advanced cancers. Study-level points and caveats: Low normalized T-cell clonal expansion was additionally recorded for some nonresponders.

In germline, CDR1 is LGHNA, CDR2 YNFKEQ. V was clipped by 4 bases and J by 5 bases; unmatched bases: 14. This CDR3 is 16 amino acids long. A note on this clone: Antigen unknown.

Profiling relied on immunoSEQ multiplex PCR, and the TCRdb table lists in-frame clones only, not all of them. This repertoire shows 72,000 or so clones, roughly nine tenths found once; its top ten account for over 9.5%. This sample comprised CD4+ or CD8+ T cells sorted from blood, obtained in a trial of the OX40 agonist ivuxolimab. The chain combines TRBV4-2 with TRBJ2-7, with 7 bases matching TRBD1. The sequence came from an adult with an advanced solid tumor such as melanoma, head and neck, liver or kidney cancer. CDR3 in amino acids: CASSRTTRDRLNEQYF. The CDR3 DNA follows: TGTGCCAGCAGCCGTACGACCCGGGACAGACTCAACGAGCAGTACTTC.